This section outlines one T cell receptor (beta chain) sequence together with its context. What it recognizes is unknown. The germline gives CDR1 SEHNR, CDR2 FQNEAQ (reference sequence). Between the trimmed V and J ends, which lost 5 bases and 4 bases, there was a span of 14 bases. CDR3 length: 14 residues. This entry comes from a study of vaccination and CD4 T cells after COVID-19. Study context: The post-COVID samples were taken a median approximately 3.5 months after diagnosis, anywhere from 35 to 161. Spike peptides, overlapping and drawn from SARS-CoV-2, HCoV-NL63, HCoV-OC43 and HCoV-229E, were used to stimulate cells.

The treatment denotes: 10-day PBMC culture with coronavirus spike peptide pools or control peptides (ViraFEST assay). Peptide-pool expansion of antigen-specific T cells preceded TCR sequencing in ViraFEST. Negative selection purified CD4+ T cells after about 11 days of culture. The Oncomine TCR Beta short-read assay was what sequenced the DNA obtained from cultured CD4+ T cells. A single record per CDR3 protein comes from TCRdb applying MiXCR to the PCR reads. The sample consists of about 21,000 distinct CDR3 sequences, over 45% of them appearing once. This chain connects TRBV7-9 to TRBJ2-5; no firm D call. This sequence originates from a human donor with COVID-19. Sequencing was done on a sample of cultured CD4+ T cells from blood. Here the CDR3 DNA reads TGTGCCAGCAGCCCGGGTGGTGCGGTAGAGACCCAGTACTTC. This encodes CASSPGGAVETQYF. Full variable domain (missing parts from reference TRBV7-9 and TRBJ2-5): DTGVSQNPRHKITKRGQNVTFRCDPISEHNRLYWYRQTLGQGPEFLTYFQNEAQLEKSRLLSDRFSAERPKGSFSTLEIQRTEQGDSAMYLCASSPGGAVETQYFGPGTRLLVL.